This TCR beta chain is drawn from a study of blood T cells in healthy people across ages. Next came a second PCR, run for about 6 to 11 cycles, which used a sample-barcoded 5' primer along with a J-beta primer mix. A single record per CDR3 protein comes from TCRdb applying MiXCR to the 5' RACE reads. The sample includes fewer than 800,000 distinct CDR3 sequences, roughly 25% of them seen just once. This CDR3 contains 15 residues. Looked up from germline, CDR1 is LGHDT and CDR2 is YNNKEL (reference sequence). The data also belong to a second study, concerning T cells of mothers and their children.

Sequenced input: blood. The sequence was collected from a boy aged 10-17 years in good health. The chain couples TRBV3-1 to TRBJ2-5; maybe TRBD1 (6 bases). The J call could be wrong; TRBJ2-7 is a better fit for the DNA end. The CDR3 coding sequence is TGTGCCAGCAGCCAAGATATCCCGGACAGTAACGAGCAGTACTTC. It is translated as CASSQDIPDSNEQYF.